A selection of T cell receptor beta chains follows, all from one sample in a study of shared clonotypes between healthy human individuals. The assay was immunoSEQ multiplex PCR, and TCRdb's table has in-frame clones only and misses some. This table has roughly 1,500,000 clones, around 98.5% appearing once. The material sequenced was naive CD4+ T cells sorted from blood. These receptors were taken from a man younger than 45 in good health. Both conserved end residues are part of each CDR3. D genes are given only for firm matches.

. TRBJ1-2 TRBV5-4 TGTGCCAGCAGCCCGCAGGGTGCAGGAATTGGCTACACCTTC CASSPQGAGIGYTF
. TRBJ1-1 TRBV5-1 TGCGCCAGCAGCTTAACCAGGGAGACTGAAGCTTTCTTT CASSLTRETEAFF
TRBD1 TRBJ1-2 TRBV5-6 TGTGCCAGCAGCTTGATGAGGGGGCGTACATCTGGCTACACCTTC CASSLMRGRTSGYTF
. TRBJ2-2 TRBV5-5 TGTGCCAGCAGCTTGGGCCCGGGACGGGAGACCGGGGAGCTGTTTTTT CASSLGPGRETGELFF
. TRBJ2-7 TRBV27 TGTGCCAGCAGTTTGACCCGTCAAGGACGGAGCGTTAGCTACGAGCAGTACTTC CASSLTRQGRSVSYEQYF
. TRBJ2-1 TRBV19 TGTGCCAGTAGTATCAGTCAGGGATTGCAGGGTGAGCAGTTCTTC CASSISQGLQGEQFF
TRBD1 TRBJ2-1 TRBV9 TGTGCCAGCAGCGTAACCCCGGCTGACAGGGGTGGCAATGAGCAGTTCTTC CASSVTPADRGGNEQFF
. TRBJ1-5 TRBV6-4 TGTGCCAGCAATAGTCAGCCCCAGCATTTT CASNSQPQHF
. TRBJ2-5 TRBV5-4 TGTGCCAGCAGCTCCAGGTCCAAGGCAGAGACCCAGTACTTC CASSSRSKAETQYF
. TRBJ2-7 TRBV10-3 TGTGCCATCAGTTTGAACCCTGTGGGGGCGGGAGATAACAACGAGCAGTACTTC CAISLNPVGAGDNNEQYF